These 16 T cell receptor beta chains were all obtained from the same sample, sequenced in a study of CD8 T cells in ankylosing spondylitis. One entry per CDR3 protein results from TCRdb running MiXCR on the 5' RACE reads. This table has under 300,000 distinct CDR3 sequences, over 15% appearing once. The sequenced sample was blood, either unsorted or a sorted T cell fraction (not recorded which). The origin of the receptors is a male donor with ankylosing spondylitis or in good health (not recorded which).

This clonotype was observed a few times. This chain connects TRBV2 to TRBJ2-7, with D possibly TRBD1 on 5 matching bases. The length of the CDR3 is 14 residues. Germline CDR1 reads SNHLY; CDR2 reads FYNNEI. Trimming shortened V by 1 base and J by 3 bases, and 10 bases separated the two germline ends. For the CDR3, the DNA is TGTGCCAGCAGTGAAGGAGACAGACACTACGAGCAGTACTTC. It codes for CASSEGDRHYEQYF. Full variable domain (missing parts from reference TRBV2 and TRBJ2-7): EPEVTQTPSHQVTQMGQEVILRCVPISNHLYFYWYRQILGQKVEFLVSFYNNEISEKSEIFDDQFSVERPDGSNFTLKIRSTKLEDSAMYFCASSEGDRHYEQYFGPGTRLTVT.

The J gene is TRBJ2-1, the V gene TRBV6-1; 13 bases fit TRBD2. The CDR3 length is 16 residues. CDR1 MNHNS and CDR2 SASEGT come from the germline V gene. V trimming: 6 bases; J trimming: 7 bases; junction bases outside the gene matches: 9. The CDR3 region is CASSPTGTSGINEQFF. CDR3 in DNA: TGTGCCAGCAGCCCCACCGGGACTAGCGGGATTAATGAGCAGTTCTTC.

This clonotype was seen a few times. This rearrangement joins TRBV12-3 or TRBV12-4 to TRBJ2-2; 8 bases match TRBD2. The CDR3 totals 18 residues. V shed 10 bases, J shed 0 bases, and the junction held 16 bases outside the gene matches. The CDR3 DNA reads as TGTGCCACTCTGGGGCGGGAGGCCCCCCTATCGAACACCGGGGAGCTGTTTTTT. This encodes CATLGREAPLSNTGELFF.

The chain employs TRBV5-1 and TRBJ2-5; TRBD2 matches 9 bases. This CDR3 contains 16 residues. J was trimmed by 4 bases and V by 0 bases; bases with no gene match: 7. The germline CDR1 and CDR2 sequences are SGHRS and YFSETQ. Here the CDR3 reads CASSLGAGGPTETQYF. CDR3 DNA: TGCGCCAGCAGCTTGGGTGCGGGAGGGCCGACAGAGACCCAGTACTTC.

This clonotype appeared a few times. The genes are TRBV7-2 and TRBJ2-7, with TRBD2 as a possible D gene (6 bases). Germline CDR1 reads SGHTA; CDR2 reads FQGNSA. This CDR3 is 14 amino acids long. V was cut by 1 base and J by 6 bases, with 13 bases left in between. This chain's CDR3 is CASSLVVGGTEQYF. The CDR3 DNA reads TGTGCCAGCAGCTTAGTGGTTGGGGGGACCGAGCAGTACTTC.

CDR3 sequence (DNA): TGCGCCAGCAGCCAATTGCGGGACAGTCAACTCGAGCAGTACTTC. Translated: CASSQLRDSQLEQYF. J is TRBJ2-7 and V is TRBV4-1; perhaps TRBD1 as D (7 bases). Trimming removed 2 bases from V and 6 bases from J, with 17 bases in between. The CDR3 runs 15 residues. Germline V gives CDR1 MGHRA, CDR2 YSYEKL.

This clonotype was recorded a few times. The chain is built from TRBV12-3 or TRBV12-4 and TRBJ2-7; D is possibly TRBD1 or TRBD2 (6 bases each). Trimming shortened V by 3 bases and J by 3 bases, and 15 bases separated the two germline ends. The CDR3 is made up of 15 amino acids. This CDR3 reads CASSFGGLFNYEQYF. Here the CDR3 DNA reads TGTGCCAGCAGTTTTGGGGGGCTTTTTAACTACGAGCAGTACTTC.

This clonotype was seen repeatedly, ten times or more. The chain combines TRBV27 with TRBJ2-7; D is possibly TRBD2 (6 bases). The V gene lost 2 bases and the J gene lost 0 bases, with 8 bases spanning the gap. The CDR3 is made up of 14 amino acids. CDR1 is MNHEY, CDR2 SMNVEV, per germline (reference sequence). CDR3 sequence reads: CASSLAGSSYEQYF. CDR3 in DNA: TGTGCCAGCAGTTTAGCCGGGAGCTCCTACGAGCAGTACTTC.

This chain joins TRBV12-5 and TRBJ2-1; D might be TRBD1 or TRBD2, each matching 5 bases. The germline V gene has CDR1 LGHNT and CDR2 FRNRAP. This CDR3 has 14 residues. The ends were cut back, 3 bases at V and 7 bases at J, with 13 bases in the middle. The CDR3 spells CASGFWGFRNEQFF. The CDR3 nucleotides read TGTGCTAGTGGTTTTTGGGGGTTTAGGAATGAGCAGTTCTTC.

This clonotype was counted ten times or more. The V gene is TRBV10-2, the J gene TRBJ1-2; D uncertain. The CDR3 runs to 13 residues. Germline-derived CDR1 and CDR2 are WSHSY and SAAADI. V lost 0 bases and J lost 4, with 6 bases in between. DNA of the CDR3: TGCGCCAGCAGTGAGTCTTCACGCTATGGCTACACCTTC. Translated, it gives CASSESSRYGYTF.

This clonotype was found a few times. The rearrangement links TRBV11-2 to TRBJ2-3; TRBD2 aligns across 9 bases. The germline CDR1 and CDR2 sequences are SGHAT and FQNNGV. The CDR3 spans 14 residues. The V gene end was trimmed by 3 bases and the J gene end by 4 bases; junction bases not matched to a gene: 2. CDR3 sequence (DNA): TGTGCCAGCAGCTTCCGACTAGCGGCAGATACGCAGTATTTT. Encoded protein: CASSFRLAADTQYF.

The chain uses TRBV29-1 and TRBJ2-1; 7 bases map to TRBD2. V gave up 6 bases and J gave up 8 bases; unmatched junction bases: 16. Germline CDR1 and CDR2: SQVTM and ANQGSEA. The CDR3 has 15 residues. The CDR3 DNA reads TGCAGCGTAAAAACTGGGACTAAAGGGAGCGATGAGCAGTTCTTC. Translated: CSVKTGTKGSDEQFF.

This clonotype has more than one count but fewer than ten. The rearrangement uses TRBV4-1 and TRBJ1-4, with 7 bases lining up with TRBD1. The CDR3 covers 18 residues. Germline V gene lookup returns CDR1 MGHRA and CDR2 YSYEKL. V was clipped by 0 bases and J by 5 bases; unmatched bases: 12. CDR3 DNA sequence: TGCGCCAGCAGCCAAGATTCTATAGGGGGCTGGGGGAATGAAAAACTGTTTTTT. This translates into CASSQDSIGGWGNEKLFF.

The chain carries TRBV28 and TRBJ2-3; possible D gene TRBD2, 6 bases. CDR1 MDHEN and CDR2 SYDVKM come from the germline V gene. The CDR3 is made up of 14 amino acids. The ends were cut back, 5 bases at V and 2 bases at J, with 11 bases in the middle. The CDR3 spells CASSISGTTDTQYF. CDR3 DNA: TGTGCCAGCAGTATTAGCGGAACCACAGATACGCAGTATTTT.

This clonotype was observed a handful of times. The J gene is TRBJ2-1, the V gene TRBV15; TRBD2 matches 13 bases. J lost 8 bases, V lost 3 bases, and 16 bases had no gene match. The CDR3 spans 19 residues. Germline V CDR1 and CDR2: LNHNV, YYDKDF (reference sequence). The CDR3 DNA sequence: TGTGCCACCAGCAGCCAAGGACTAGCGGGGGACCCTCGGCGGGATGAGCAGTTCTTC. Translating gives CATSSQGLAGDPRRDEQFF.

V and J are TRBV6-1 and TRBJ2-7, with 11 nucleotides matching TRBD2. CDR3 length: 15 residues. Germline V CDR1 and CDR2: MNHNS, SASEGT. J lost 6 bases, V lost 6 bases, and 10 bases had no gene match. The CDR3 loop reads CASRHTSGSQSEQYF. DNA of the CDR3: TGTGCCAGCAGGCATACTAGCGGGAGCCAATCCGAGCAGTACTTC.